Each of the 12 T cell receptor beta chains below was sequenced from the same sample in a study of vaccination and CD4 T cells after COVID-19. Their specific antigens are unknown. An Oncomine TCR Beta short-read assay was used to sequence the DNA from cultured CD4+ T cells. One entry per CDR3 protein, called by TCRdb with MiXCR from the PCR reads. Found here are about 14,000 distinct CDR3 sequences, less than 45% of them singletons; the top ten hold just under 9.5%. Treatment described: roughly nine-day PBMC culture with coronavirus spike peptide pools or control peptides (ViraFEST assay). The sequenced material came from CD4+ T cells from blood, cultured in vitro. These TCRs come from a human donor who had recovered from COVID-19.

This clonotype has only one observation. The J gene is TRBJ1-6, the V gene TRBV5-4; the D gene is possibly TRBD1 (6 bases). There are 13 residues in the CDR3. Per germline, CDR1 SGHNT and CDR2 YYREEE (reference sequence). Trimming shortened V by 3 bases and J by 7 bases, and 8 bases separated the two germline ends. The CDR3 region is CASSWGQNSPLHF. Written as DNA, the CDR3 is TGTGCCAGCAGCTGGGGACAAAATTCACCCCTCCACTTT.

The V call is TRBV19, the J call TRBJ1-1; D is possibly TRBD1 (5 bases). The CDR3 runs to 15 residues. V lost 1 base and J lost 1, with 10 bases in between. Germline V CDR1 and CDR2: LNHDA, SQIVND (reference sequence). CDR3 residues: CASSIARGTNTEAFF. The DNA of the CDR3 is TGTGCCAGTAGTATAGCCCGGGGGACGAACACTGAAGCTTTCTTT.

The chain uses TRBV30 and TRBJ1-3; no definite D call. This CDR3 contains 13 residues. V was cut by 2 bases and J by 0 bases, with 5 bases left in between. From germline, CDR1 is GTSNPN and CDR2 SVGIG (reference sequence). The CDR3 DNA reads as TGTGCCTGGAGTCCCGGCTCTGGAAACACCATATATTTT. It specifies CAWSPGSGNTIYF.

V usage is TRBV18 and J usage is TRBJ2-5; TRBD1 aligns across 9 bases. V gave up 5 bases and J gave up 1 base; unmatched junction bases: 5. The CDR3 loop spans 15 amino acids. Germline assignment: CDR1 KGHSH and CDR2 LQKENI. CDR3 nucleotides: TGTGCCAGCTCAAGGCGGACAGGGGCCCAAGAGACCCAGTACTTC. Its translation: CASSRRTGAQETQYF. The full variable domain, rest sourced from reference TRBV18 and TRBJ2-5, is NAGVMQNPRHLVRRRGQEARLRCSPMKGHSHVYWYRQLPEEGLKFMVYLQKENIIDESGMPKERFSAEFPKEGPSILRIQQVVRGDSAAYFCASSRRTGAQETQYFGPGTRLLVL.

The chain uses TRBV10-1 and TRBJ2-2; D unclear. Germline V gene data show CDR1 as WNHNN and CDR2 as SYGVQD (reference sequence). V gave up 6 bases and J gave up 4 bases, with 9 bases separating them. This CDR3 region has 13 residues. The CDR3 DNA reads as TGCGCCAGCAGGGACCCCAGCACCGGGGAGCTGTTTTTT. This translates into CASRDPSTGELFF.

The chain carries TRBV20-1 and TRBJ2-5; D not resolved. This CDR3 contains 14 residues. The V end lost 0 bases, the J end lost 5 bases, and 13 bases lay between the germline ends. In germline, CDR1 is DFQATT, CDR2 SNEGSKA (reference sequence). CDR3 residues: CSARDSLGRETQYF. CDR3 DNA sequence: TGCAGTGCTAGAGATTCCTTGGGCAGGGAGACCCAGTACTTC.

This sequence joins TRBV28 and TRBJ1-1; D may be TRBD1 (5 bases). Trimming left V 8 bases short and J 1 base short, with 20 bases between. The CDR3 loop spans 16 amino acids. CDR1 and CDR2 (germline): MDHEN, SYDVKM. The CDR3 DNA follows: TGTGCCAGCCACGCACGTTTAGGGGATGGGAACACTGAAGCTTTCTTT. This codes for CASHARLGDGNTEAFF.

This chain connects TRBV24-1 to TRBJ2-1; D might be TRBD1 (6 bases). The CDR3 is 12 amino acids. The germline gives CDR1 KGHDR, CDR2 SFDVKD. V lost 9 bases, J lost 5 bases, and 10 bases lay in between. CDR3 loop: CATARGNNEQFF. The CDR3 DNA reads TGTGCCACCGCGAGGGGGAACAATGAGCAGTTCTTC.

The chain has TRBV12-3 or TRBV12-4 and TRBJ2-2; D gene unclear. The CDR3 has 13 residues. Trimming cost V 3 bases and J 5 bases, with 7 bases left between them. Written as DNA, the CDR3 is TGTGCCAGCAGTTTTGCTCAAACCGGGGAGCTGTTTTTT. Translation: CASSFAQTGELFF.

A few counts support this clonotype. This sequence joins TRBV20-1 and TRBJ2-1; 10 nucleotides agree with TRBD2. Trimming took 4 bases from V and 9 from J; bases not matched to a gene: 3. The germline CDR1 and CDR2 sequences are DFQATT and SNEGSKA (reference sequence). CDR3 length: 12 amino acids. The CDR3 DNA reads TGCAGTGCTACTAGCGGGGGTGGTGAGCAGTTCTTC. This sequence encodes CSATSGGGEQFF.

Comment on this clonotype: The junction departs from the called germline gene at one end, perhaps through a read error. The gene calls are TRBV6-5 and TRBJ2-5, with 10 nucleotides matching TRBD2. Looked up from germline, CDR1 is MNHEY and CDR2 is SVGAGI. CDR3 length: 16 residues. The DNA of the CDR3 is TGTGCCGGCAGTTACCCATTAGCGGGGGGCTCGGAGACCCAGTACTTC. Amino acids: CAGSYPLAGGSETQYF.

The CDR3 coding sequence is TGCAGTGCTAGAGATCCTTCGGGGGCCATCACAGATACGCAGTATTTT. Protein: CSARDPSGAITDTQYF. The chain couples TRBV20-1 to TRBJ2-3; D assignment may be TRBD1 or TRBD2 (6 bases each). CDR1 and CDR2 from the germline V gene are DFQATT and SNEGSKA (reference sequence). V shed 0 bases and J shed 2 bases, with 15 bases lying between them. This CDR3 is 16 amino acids long.